Many counts were recorded for the clone carrying this TCR beta chain. In the authors' workflow: Estimated nucleated cell counts came from reference gene primer amplification. TCRdb's table, derived via immunoSEQ multiplex PCR, lists solely in-frame clones and lacks some. V and J calls and clone size are copied from that table; D and trimming were computed from the DNA. The repertoire holds almost 200,000 clones, with about 85% as singletons. Germline assignment: CDR1 SGHDN and CDR2 FVKESK. The V gene lost 0 bases and the J gene lost 12 bases, with 18 bases spanning the gap. This CDR3 is built from 14 residues. This entry comes from a study of blood T cell repertoires in COVID-19. Study information: Acute and convalescent COVID-19 samples came from the United States, Italy and Spain. PBMCs, B-cell-depleted T cells, or T cells provided the cDNA or gDNA that made up the material.

The Seattle site enrolled patients during active infection and followed them longitudinally. Material: peripheral blood. V usage is TRBV14 and J usage is TRBJ2-7, with D perhaps matching TRBD2 (6 bases). This TCR was sampled from a man in his sixties with COVID-19, enrolled during active disease. The CDR3 sequence: CASSQEWGGAPRYF. CDR3 nucleotides: TGTGCCAGCAGCCAAGAATGGGGAGGCGCGCCTCGGTACTTC.